The clone carrying this T cell receptor beta chain was found a few times. Its antigen remains unidentified. The data originate from a study of T cells in localized non-small cell lung cancer. Libraries were prepared by immunoSEQ multiplex PCR; TCRdb keeps only in-frame clonotypes and omits some of them. The sample holds about 2,600 clones, about 43% seen once. This CDR3 is built from 12 residues. Trimming stripped 1 base from V and 8 bases from J, with 8 bases between. CDR1 and CDR2 from the germline V gene are LNHDA and SQIVND (reference sequence). Study outcomes and limitations: Owing to sequencing of a solitary tumor region, heterogeneity cannot be discounted. Density of T cells in blood, when higher, went with longer overall survival.

This specimen was lung tumor tissue, taken before any cancer treatment. This clonotype was sampled from an older male donor with stage II squamous cell lung carcinoma. The chain is built from TRBV19 and TRBJ1-2; D call uncertain. This CDR3 reads CASSIGRVGYTF. The CDR3 nucleotides read TGTGCCAGTAGTATAGGGAGGGTCGGCTACACCTTC.